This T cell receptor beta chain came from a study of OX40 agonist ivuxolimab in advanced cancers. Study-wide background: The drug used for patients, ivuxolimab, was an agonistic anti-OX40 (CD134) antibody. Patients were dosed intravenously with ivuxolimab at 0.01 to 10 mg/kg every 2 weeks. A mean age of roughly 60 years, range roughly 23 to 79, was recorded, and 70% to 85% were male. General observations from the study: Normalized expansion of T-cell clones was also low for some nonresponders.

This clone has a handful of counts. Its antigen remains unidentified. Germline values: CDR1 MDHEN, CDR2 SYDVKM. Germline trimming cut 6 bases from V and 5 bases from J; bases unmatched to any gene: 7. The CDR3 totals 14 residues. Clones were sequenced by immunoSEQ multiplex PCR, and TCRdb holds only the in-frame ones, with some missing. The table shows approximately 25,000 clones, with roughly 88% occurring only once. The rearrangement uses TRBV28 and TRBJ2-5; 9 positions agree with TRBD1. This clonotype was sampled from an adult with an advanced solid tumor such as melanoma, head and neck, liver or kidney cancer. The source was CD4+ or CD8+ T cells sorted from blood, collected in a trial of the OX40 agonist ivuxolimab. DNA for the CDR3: TGTGCCAGCAGCCCTCGACAGGGGGGGGAGACCCAGTACTTC. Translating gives CASSPRQGGETQYF.